Listed below are T cell receptor beta chains from one sample, sequenced in a study of blood T cell repertoires in COVID-19. Sequencing was performed with immunoSEQ multiplex PCR; in TCRdb, only in-frame clones are kept and a portion is missing. The repertoire holds about 130,000 clones, with around 83% as singletons. Sequenced sample: peripheral blood. These receptors were collected from a woman over 75 with acute or convalescent COVID-19. Both conserved end residues are part of each CDR3.

V gene: TRBV20-1
CDR3 length: 11
CDR3 protein: CSAREEGPLHF

V gene: TRBV5-1
CDR3 length: 14
CDR3 protein: CASSLQGHTGELFF

V gene: TRBV7-3
CDR3 length: 14
CDR3 protein: CASSLGGTKNIQYF

V gene: TRBV5-1
CDR3 length: 13
CDR3 protein: CASRPGGSYEQYF

V gene: TRBV5-1
CDR3 length: 16
CDR3 protein: CASSSRLAGDTGELFF

V gene: TRBV20-1
CDR3 length: 15
CDR3 protein: CSASTGEISNYGYTF

V gene: TRBV19
CDR3 length: 18
CDR3 protein: CASSAKTGTGRSGNTIYF

V gene: TRBV6-2/TRBV6-3
CDR3 length: 16
CDR3 protein: CASSYSVSGWNEKLFF

V gene: TRBV30
CDR3 length: 13
CDR3 protein: CAWRQTGGDGYTF

V gene: TRBV11-2
CDR3 length: 13
CDR3 protein: CASSSTGLSEAFF

V gene: TRBV18
CDR3 length: 13
CDR3 protein: CASSPTGLETQYF

V gene: TRBV7-8
CDR3 length: 14
CDR3 protein: CASSLLGFNTEAFF

V gene: TRBV3-1/TRBV3-2
CDR3 length: 15
CDR3 protein: CASSQSGESNQPQHF

V gene: TRBV7-8
CDR3 length: 15
CDR3 protein: CASSFSGGAVNEQFF

V gene: TRBV20-1
CDR3 length: 11
CDR3 protein: CSAETGGRGYF

V gene: TRBV20-1
CDR3 length: 11
CDR3 protein: CSAELEDEQYF

V gene: TRBV15
CDR3 length: 14
CDR3 protein: CATSRVRGYNEQFF

V gene: TRBV18
CDR3 length: 15
CDR3 protein: CASSPLGGTNEKLFF

V gene: TRBV29-1
CDR3 length: 17
CDR3 protein: CSVRTSGGASAKNIQYF

V gene: TRBV2
CDR3 length: 13
CDR3 protein: CASSTGIGNTIYF

V gene: TRBV27
CDR3 length: 16
CDR3 protein: CASSLSRSVDNSPLHF

V gene: TRBV18
CDR3 length: 13
CDR3 protein: CASSPLTDRGAFF

V gene: TRBV11-3
CDR3 length: 16
CDR3 protein: CASSLRTGPIYNEQFF

V gene: TRBV12-5
CDR3 length: 15
CDR3 protein: CASGPSGTNNEKLFF